The next 2 T cell receptor beta chains were all read from a single sample in a study of T-cell reconstitution after alpha-beta-depleted transplantation in children. The library targeted TCRbeta and was prepared with unique molecular identifiers. MiXCR, run by TCRdb on the PCR reads, gives a single entry per CDR3 protein. The top ten clones hold about 30% of a sample with approximately 240,000 distinct CDR3 sequences, 11% of them seen once. The material sequenced was PBMCs, taken before TCRalphabeta/CD19-depleted stem cell transplant. These receptors were taken from a child in the first two years of life with acute myeloid leukemia, due to receive a stem cell transplant.

This clonotype came up a few times. This chain connects TRBV28 to TRBJ2-1; TRBD2 agrees at 9 bases. The germline gives CDR1 MDHEN, CDR2 SYDVKM. This CDR3 contains 19 residues. After removal of 5 bases from V and 4 bases from J, the junction contained 18 bases not matched to a gene. CDR3 loop: CASSPIIPRLAGHYNEQFF. CDR3 nucleotide sequence: TGTGCCAGCAGTCCCATTATCCCCCGGCTAGCGGGGCATTACAATGAGCAGTTCTTC.

This clonotype was seen repeatedly, ten times or more. This CDR3 is CASSLLTGANVLTF. The DNA for the CDR3 is TGTGCCAGCAGCTTGTTAACTGGGGCCAACGTCCTGACTTTC. The rearrangement uses TRBV5-6 and TRBJ2-6; unclear D gene. CDR3 length equals 14 residues. From germline, CDR1 is SGHDT and CDR2 YYEEEE. V lost 1 base, J lost 2 bases, and 4 bases lay in between.